The clone carrying this T cell receptor (beta chain) was seen once. The antigen is undetermined. This CDR3 has 13 residues. CDR1 and CDR2 (germline): LNHDA, SQIVND (reference sequence). Deletions cut 1 base from V and 7 bases from J, with 10 bases between. Clones were sequenced by immunoSEQ multiplex PCR, and TCRdb holds only the in-frame ones, with some missing. The sample shows approximately 340,000 clones, about 91% of them seen only once. This entry belongs to a study of Ad26.COV2.S vaccination and SARS-CoV-2 variants. Study results and caveats: Vaccine and placebo groups showed comparable non-spike TCR breadth.

J is TRBJ1-2 and V is TRBV19; D gene ambiguous. The source of this sequence is a human donor who had recovered from COVID-19. Sequencing was performed on peripheral blood, taken after recovery from COVID-19. The CDR3 DNA sequence: TGTGCCAGTAGTATAGGTAACGTCGCTGGCTACACCTTC. It specifies CASSIGNVAGYTF.